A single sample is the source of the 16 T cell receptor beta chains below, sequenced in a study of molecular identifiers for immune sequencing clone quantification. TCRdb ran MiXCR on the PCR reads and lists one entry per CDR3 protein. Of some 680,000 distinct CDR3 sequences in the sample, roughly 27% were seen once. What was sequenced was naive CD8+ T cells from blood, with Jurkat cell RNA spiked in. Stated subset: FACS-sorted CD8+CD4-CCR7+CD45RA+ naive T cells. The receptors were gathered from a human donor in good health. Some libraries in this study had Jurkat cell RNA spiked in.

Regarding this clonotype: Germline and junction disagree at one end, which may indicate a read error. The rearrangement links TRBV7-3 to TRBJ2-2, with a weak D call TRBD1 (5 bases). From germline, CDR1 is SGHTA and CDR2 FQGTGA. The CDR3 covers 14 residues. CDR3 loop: CASRQDSNAGELFF. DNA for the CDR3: TGTGCCAGCAGACAGGATTCGAACGCCGGGGAGCTGTTTTTT.

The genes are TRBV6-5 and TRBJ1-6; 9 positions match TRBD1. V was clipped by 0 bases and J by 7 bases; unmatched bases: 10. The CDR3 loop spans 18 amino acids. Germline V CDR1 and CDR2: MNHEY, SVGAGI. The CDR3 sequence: CASSYSMVPGTGNSPLHF. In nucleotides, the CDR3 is TGTGCCAGCAGTTACTCGATGGTGCCCGGGACAGGGAATTCACCCCTCCACTTT.

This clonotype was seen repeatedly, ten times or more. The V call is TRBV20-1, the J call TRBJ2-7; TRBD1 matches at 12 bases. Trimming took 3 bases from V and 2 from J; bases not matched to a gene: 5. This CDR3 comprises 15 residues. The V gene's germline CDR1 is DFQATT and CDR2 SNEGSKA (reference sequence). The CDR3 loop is CSASTGTGGPYEQYF. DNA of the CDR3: TGCAGTGCTAGTACCGGGACAGGGGGCCCCTACGAGCAGTACTTC.

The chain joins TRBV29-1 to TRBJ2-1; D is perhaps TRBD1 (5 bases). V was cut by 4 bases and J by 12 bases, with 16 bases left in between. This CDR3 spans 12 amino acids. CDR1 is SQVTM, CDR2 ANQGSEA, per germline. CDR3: CSVASRVDGQFF. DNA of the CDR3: TGCAGCGTTGCGAGCAGGGTAGATGGGCAGTTCTTC.

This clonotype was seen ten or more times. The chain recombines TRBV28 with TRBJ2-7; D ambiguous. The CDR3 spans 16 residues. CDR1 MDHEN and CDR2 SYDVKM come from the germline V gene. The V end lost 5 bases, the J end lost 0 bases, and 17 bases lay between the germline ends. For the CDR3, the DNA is TGTGCCAGCAGTCCCGACGGCCTTACCGACTCCTACGAGCAGTACTTC. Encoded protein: CASSPDGLTDSYEQYF.

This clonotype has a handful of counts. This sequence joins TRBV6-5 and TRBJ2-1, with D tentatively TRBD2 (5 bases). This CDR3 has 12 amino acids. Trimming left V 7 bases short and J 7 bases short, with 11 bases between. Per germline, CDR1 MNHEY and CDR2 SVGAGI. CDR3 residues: CASKDLANEQFF. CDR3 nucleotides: TGTGCCAGCAAGGACTTAGCGAATGAGCAGTTCTTC.

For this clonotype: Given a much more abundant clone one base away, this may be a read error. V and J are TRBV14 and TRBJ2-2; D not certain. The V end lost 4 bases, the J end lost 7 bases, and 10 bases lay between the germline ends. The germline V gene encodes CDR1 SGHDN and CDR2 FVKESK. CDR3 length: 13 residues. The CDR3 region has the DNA TGTGCCAGCAGCCCTAGTAGCAGCGGGGAGCTGTTTTTT. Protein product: CASSPSSSGELFF.

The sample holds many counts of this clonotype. The CDR3 loop is CASSLPGAGRDTQYF. For the CDR3, the DNA is TGTGCCAGCAGCCTTCCCGGCGCGGGGAGGGATACGCAGTATTTT. The gene calls are TRBV3-1 and TRBJ2-3; D might be TRBD2 (6 bases). Trimming left V 4 bases short and J 6 bases short, with 17 bases between. This CDR3 comprises 15 residues. Germline values: CDR1 LGHDT, CDR2 YNNKEL (reference sequence).

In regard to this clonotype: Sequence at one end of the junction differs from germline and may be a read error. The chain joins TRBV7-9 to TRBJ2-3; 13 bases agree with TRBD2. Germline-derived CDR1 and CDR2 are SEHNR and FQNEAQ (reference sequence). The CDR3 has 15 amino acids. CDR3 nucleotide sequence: TGTGCCAGCAGAAGACTAGCGGGAGGCACAGATGCGCAGTATTTT. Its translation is CASRRLAGGTDAQYF.

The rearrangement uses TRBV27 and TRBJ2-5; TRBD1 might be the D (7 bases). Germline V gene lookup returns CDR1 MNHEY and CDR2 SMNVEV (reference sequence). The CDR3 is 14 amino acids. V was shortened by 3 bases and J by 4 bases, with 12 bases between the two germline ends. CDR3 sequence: CASSFGQGGETQYF. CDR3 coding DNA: TGTGCCAGCAGTTTTGGCCAGGGGGGAGAGACCCAGTACTTC.

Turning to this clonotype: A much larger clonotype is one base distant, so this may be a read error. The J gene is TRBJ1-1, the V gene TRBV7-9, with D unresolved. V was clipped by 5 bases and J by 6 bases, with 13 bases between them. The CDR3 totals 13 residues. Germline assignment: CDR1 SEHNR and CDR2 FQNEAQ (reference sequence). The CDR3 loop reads CASSAPGYPEAFF. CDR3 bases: TGTGCCAGCAGCGCACCAGGATACCCTGAAGCTTTCTTT.

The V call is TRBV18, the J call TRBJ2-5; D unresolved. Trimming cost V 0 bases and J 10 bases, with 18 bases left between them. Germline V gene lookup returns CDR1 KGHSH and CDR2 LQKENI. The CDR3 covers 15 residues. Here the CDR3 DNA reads TGTGCCAGCTCACCACCGGCGCTGGGGATGATTGACCAGTACTTC. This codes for CASSPPALGMIDQYF.

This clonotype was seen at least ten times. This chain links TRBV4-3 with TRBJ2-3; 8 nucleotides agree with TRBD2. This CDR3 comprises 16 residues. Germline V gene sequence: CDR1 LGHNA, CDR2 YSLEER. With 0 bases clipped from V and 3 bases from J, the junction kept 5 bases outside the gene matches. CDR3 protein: CASSQDRTSPTDTQYF. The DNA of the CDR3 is TGCGCCAGCAGCCAAGACCGGACTAGCCCTACAGATACGCAGTATTTT.

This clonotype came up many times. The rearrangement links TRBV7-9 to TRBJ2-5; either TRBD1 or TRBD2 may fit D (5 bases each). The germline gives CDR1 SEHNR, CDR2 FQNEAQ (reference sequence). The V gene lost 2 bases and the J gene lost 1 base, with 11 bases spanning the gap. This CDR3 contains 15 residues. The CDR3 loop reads CASSLSFGTQETQYF. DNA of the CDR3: TGTGCCAGCAGCTTAAGTTTCGGGACCCAAGAGACCCAGTACTTC.

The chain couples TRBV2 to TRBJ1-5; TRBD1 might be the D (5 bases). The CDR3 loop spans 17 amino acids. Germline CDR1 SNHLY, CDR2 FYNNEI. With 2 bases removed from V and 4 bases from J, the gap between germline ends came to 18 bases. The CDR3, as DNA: TGTGCCAGCAGTGAATGGGTCGGGGCAGGGTTAAATCAGCCCCAGCATTTT. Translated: CASSEWVGAGLNQPQHF.

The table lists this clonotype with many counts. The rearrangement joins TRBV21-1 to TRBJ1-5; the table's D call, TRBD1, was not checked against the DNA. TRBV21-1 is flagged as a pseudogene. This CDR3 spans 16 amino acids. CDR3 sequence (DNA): TGTGCCAGCAACCGGCAAAACGACAGGGCGGGACAGCCCCAGCATTTT. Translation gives CASNRQNDRAGQPQHF.